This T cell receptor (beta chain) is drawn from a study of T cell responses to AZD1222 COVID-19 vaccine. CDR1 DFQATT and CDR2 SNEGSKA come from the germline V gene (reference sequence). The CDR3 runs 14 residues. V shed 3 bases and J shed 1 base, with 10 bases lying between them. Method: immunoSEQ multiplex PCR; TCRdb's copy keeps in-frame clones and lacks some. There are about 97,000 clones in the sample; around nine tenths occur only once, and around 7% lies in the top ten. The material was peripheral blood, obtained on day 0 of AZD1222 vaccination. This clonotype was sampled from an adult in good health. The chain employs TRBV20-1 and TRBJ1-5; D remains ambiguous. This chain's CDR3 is CSASLGPSNQPQHF. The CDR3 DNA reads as TGCAGTGCTAGTCTCGGCCCCAGCAATCAGCCCCAGCATTTT.